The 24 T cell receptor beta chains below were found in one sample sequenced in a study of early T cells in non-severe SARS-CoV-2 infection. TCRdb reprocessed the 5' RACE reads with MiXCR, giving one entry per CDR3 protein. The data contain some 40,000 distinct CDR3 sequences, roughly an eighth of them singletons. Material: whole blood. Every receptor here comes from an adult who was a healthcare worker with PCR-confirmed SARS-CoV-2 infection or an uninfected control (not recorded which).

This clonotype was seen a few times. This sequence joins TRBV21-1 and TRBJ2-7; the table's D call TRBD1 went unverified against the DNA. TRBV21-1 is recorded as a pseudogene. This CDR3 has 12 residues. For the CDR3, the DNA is TGTGCCAGCAGTCAAGACGACAACCGGGATTCTTTC. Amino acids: CASSQDDNRDSF.

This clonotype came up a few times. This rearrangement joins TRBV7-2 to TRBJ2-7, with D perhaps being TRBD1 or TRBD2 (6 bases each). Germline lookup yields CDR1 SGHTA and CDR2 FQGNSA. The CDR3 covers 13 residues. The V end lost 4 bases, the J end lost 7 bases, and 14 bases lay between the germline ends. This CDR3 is CASSSRGPREQYF. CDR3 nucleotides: TGTGCCAGCAGCTCCCGGGGGCCGCGGGAGCAGTACTTC.

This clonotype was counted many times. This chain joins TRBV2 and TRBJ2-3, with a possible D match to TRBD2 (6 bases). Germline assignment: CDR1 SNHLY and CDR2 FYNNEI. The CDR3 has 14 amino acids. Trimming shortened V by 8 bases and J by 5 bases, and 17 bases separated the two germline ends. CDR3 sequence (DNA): TGTGCCAGCCGCCTGACGGGAGAAAGAGATACGCAGTATTTT. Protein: CASRLTGERDTQYF.

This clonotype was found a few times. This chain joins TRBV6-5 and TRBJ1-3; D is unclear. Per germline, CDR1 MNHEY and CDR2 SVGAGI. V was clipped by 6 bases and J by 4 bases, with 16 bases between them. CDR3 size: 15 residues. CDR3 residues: CASSPRSGLGNTIYF. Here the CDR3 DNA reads TGTGCCAGCAGCCCAAGAAGCGGGTTGGGAAACACCATATATTTT.

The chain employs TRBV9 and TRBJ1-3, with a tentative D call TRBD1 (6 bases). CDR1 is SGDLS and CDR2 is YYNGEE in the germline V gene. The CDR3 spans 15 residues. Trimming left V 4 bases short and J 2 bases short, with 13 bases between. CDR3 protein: CASSPIGTPGNTIYF. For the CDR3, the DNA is TGTGCCAGCAGCCCCATCGGGACACCTGGAAACACCATATATTTT.

The CDR3 region is CASSPGGGQGSETQYF. CDR3 DNA: TGTGCCAGCAGCCCCGGCGGGGGGCAGGGATCGGAGACCCAGTACTTC. V gene TRBV7-3 combines with J gene TRBJ2-5; 8 nucleotides match TRBD2. The CDR3 runs to 16 residues. Germline values: CDR1 SGHTA, CDR2 FQGTGA. Trimming removed 5 bases from V and 5 bases from J; junction bases left unmatched: 13.

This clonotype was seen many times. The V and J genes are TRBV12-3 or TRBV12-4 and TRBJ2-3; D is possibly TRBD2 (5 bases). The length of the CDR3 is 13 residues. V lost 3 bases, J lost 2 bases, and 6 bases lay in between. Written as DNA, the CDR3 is TGTGCCAGCAGTTTCGGGAACACAGATACGCAGTATTTT. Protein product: CASSFGNTDTQYF.

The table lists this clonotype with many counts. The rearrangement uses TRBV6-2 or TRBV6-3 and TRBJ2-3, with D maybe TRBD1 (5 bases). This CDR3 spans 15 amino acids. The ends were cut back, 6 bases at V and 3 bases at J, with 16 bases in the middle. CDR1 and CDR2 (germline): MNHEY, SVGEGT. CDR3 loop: CASSPKGHRTDTQYF. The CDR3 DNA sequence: TGTGCCAGCAGCCCCAAGGGGCATAGGACAGATACGCAGTATTTT.

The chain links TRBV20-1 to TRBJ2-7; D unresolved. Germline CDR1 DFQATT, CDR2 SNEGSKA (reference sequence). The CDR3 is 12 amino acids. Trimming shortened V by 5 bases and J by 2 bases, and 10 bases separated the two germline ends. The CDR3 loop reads CSAVAQTYEQYF. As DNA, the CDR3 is TGCAGTGCTGTCGCCCAAACCTACGAGCAGTACTTC.

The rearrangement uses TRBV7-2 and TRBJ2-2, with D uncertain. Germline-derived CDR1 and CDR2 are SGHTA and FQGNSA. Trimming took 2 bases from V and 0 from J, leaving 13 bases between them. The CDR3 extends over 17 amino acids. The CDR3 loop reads CASSLRPGSANTGELFF. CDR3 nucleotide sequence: TGTGCCAGCAGCTTACGTCCCGGCAGCGCGAACACCGGGGAGCTGTTTTTT.

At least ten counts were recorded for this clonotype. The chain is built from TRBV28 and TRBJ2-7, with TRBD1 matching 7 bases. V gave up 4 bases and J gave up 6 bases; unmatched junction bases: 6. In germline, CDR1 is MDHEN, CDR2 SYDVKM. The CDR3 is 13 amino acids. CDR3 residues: CASSSRPGGEQYF. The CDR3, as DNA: TGTGCCAGCAGTTCCCGACCAGGGGGCGAGCAGTACTTC.

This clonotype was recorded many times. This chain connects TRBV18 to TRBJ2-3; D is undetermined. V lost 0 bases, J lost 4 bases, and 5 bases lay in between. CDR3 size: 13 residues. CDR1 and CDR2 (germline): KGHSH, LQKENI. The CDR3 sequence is CASSPPTADTQYF. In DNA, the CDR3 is TGTGCCAGCTCACCACCGACGGCAGATACGCAGTATTTT.

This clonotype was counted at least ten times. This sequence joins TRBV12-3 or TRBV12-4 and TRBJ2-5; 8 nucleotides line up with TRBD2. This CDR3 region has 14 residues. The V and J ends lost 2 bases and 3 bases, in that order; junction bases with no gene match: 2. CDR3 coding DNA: TGTGCCAGCAGTTTATCGGGACTAGAAGAGACCCAGTACTTC. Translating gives CASSLSGLEETQYF.

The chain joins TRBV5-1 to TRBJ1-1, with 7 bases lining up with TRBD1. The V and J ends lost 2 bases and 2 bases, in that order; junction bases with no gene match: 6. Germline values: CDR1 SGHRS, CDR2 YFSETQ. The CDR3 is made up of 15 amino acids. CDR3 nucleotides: TGCGCCAGCAGCTTCGGGACAGCTAGAAACACTGAAGCTTTCTTT. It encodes CASSFGTARNTEAFF.

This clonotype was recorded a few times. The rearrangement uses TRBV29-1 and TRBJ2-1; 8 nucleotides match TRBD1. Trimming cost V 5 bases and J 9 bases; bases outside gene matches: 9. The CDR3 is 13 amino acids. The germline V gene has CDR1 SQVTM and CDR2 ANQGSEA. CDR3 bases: TGCAGCGTTAAAACCTGGACAGGGAGTGAGCAGTTCTTC. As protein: CSVKTWTGSEQFF.

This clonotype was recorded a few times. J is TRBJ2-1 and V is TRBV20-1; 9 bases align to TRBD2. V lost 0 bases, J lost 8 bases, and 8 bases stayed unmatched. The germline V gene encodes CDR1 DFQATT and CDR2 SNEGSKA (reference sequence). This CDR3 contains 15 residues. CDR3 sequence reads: CSARDLAGGIDEQFF. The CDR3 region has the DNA TGCAGTGCTAGAGATCTGGCGGGGGGGATCGATGAGCAGTTCTTC.

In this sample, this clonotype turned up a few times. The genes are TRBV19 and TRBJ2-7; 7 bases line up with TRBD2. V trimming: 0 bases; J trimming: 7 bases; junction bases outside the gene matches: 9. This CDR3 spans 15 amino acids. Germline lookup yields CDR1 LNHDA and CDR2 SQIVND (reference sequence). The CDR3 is CASSIDRGDRREQYF. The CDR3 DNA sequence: TGTGCCAGTAGTATAGATCGGGGGGATCGTCGGGAGCAGTACTTC.

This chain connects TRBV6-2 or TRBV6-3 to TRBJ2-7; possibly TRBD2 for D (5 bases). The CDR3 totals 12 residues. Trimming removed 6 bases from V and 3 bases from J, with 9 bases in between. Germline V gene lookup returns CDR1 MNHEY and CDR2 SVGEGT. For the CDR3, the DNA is TGTGCCAGCAGGGACTTACACTACGAGCAGTACTTC. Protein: CASRDLHYEQYF.

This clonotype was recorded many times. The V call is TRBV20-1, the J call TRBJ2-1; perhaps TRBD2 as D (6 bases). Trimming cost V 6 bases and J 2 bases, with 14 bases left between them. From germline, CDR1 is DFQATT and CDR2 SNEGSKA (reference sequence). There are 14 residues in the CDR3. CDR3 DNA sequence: TGCAGTGCCCCGCCGGGCGGGGCCTACAATGAGCAGTTCTTC. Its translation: CSAPPGGAYNEQFF.

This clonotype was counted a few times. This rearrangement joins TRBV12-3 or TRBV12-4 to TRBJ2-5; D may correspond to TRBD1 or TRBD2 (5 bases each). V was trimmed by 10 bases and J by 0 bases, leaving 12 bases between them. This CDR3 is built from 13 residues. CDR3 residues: CATGLTDQETQYF. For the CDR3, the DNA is TGTGCCACGGGGCTTACTGACCAAGAGACCCAGTACTTC.

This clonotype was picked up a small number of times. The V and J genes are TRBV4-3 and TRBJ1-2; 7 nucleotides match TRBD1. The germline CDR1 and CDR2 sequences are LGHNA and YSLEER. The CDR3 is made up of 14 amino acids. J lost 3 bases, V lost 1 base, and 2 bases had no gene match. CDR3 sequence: CASSQGRGDYGYTF. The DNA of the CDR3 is TGCGCCAGCAGCCAAGGCAGGGGGGACTATGGCTACACCTTC.

CDR3 residues: CARSLTYLLNTEAFF. The CDR3 DNA follows: TGTGCCAGAAGCTTGACATATTTACTGAACACTGAAGCTTTCTTT. The rearrangement links TRBV5-3 to TRBJ1-1; D ambiguous. TRBV5-3 is an open reading frame whose function is uncertain. The CDR3 loop spans 15 amino acids. With 1 base removed from V and 0 bases from J, the gap between germline ends came to 10 bases.

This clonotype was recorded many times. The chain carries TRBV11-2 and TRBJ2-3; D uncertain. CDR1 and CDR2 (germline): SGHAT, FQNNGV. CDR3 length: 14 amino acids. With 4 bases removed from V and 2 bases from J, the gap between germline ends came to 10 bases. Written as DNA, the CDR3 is TGTGCCAGCAGCTCTCTAGGCCCCACAGATACGCAGTATTTT. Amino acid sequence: CASSSLGPTDTQYF.

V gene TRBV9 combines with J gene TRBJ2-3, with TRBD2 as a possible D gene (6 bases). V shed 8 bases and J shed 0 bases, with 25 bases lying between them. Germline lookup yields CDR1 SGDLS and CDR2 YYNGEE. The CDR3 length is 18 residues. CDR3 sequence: CASKRTVSGLSSTDTQYF. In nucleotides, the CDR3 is TGTGCCAGTAAGCGTACAGTTAGCGGCCTTTCTAGCACAGATACGCAGTATTTT.